These 9 T cell receptor beta chains were sequenced from one sample in a study of cytomegalovirus exposure and HLA in healthy donors. The PCR contained 60 Vbeta and 13 Jbeta primers. Assay used: immunoSEQ multiplex PCR; TCRdb lists only in-frame clones, some missing. The data contain fewer than 200,000 clones, about 9% of them seen just once; the ten biggest clones take up 1% to 1.5%. The sequenced sample was PBMCs. These TCRs come from a woman under 40 in good health and CMV-seropositive.

This clone turned up a few times. CDR3 residues: CASSQDPTGTGYEQYF. DNA of the CDR3: TGCGCCAGCAGCCAAGATCCTACCGGGACAGGGTACGAGCAGTACTTC. The V gene is TRBV4-1, the J gene TRBJ2-7, with TRBD1 identical over 9 bases. The CDR3 runs to 16 residues. The germline CDR1 and CDR2 sequences are MGHRA and YSYEKL. Germline trimming cut 0 bases from V and 4 bases from J; bases unmatched to any gene: 7.

This sequence joins TRBV20-1 and TRBJ2-1; D is undetermined. Germline assignment: CDR1 DFQATT and CDR2 SNEGSKA (reference sequence). Between the trimmed V and J ends, which lost 5 bases and 6 bases, there was a span of 8 bases. The CDR3 totals 11 residues. For the CDR3, the DNA is TGCAGTGCTCACTCTAGCAATGAGCAGTTCTTC. It yields the protein CSAHSSNEQFF.

V gene TRBV19 combines with J gene TRBJ2-7; maybe TRBD2 (6 bases). Trimming left V 3 bases short and J 0 bases short, with 12 bases between. This CDR3 is 15 amino acids long. Germline CDR1 LNHDA, CDR2 SQIVND (reference sequence). The CDR3 bases are TGTGCCAGTAGTATTATGCGGGGCACCTCCTACGAGCAGTACTTC. It codes for CASSIMRGTSYEQYF.

The chain links TRBV10-3 to TRBJ2-7; 11 nucleotides agree with TRBD2. Trimming cost V 7 bases and J 3 bases; bases outside gene matches: 8. In germline, CDR1 is ENHRY, CDR2 SYGVKD. This CDR3 spans 15 amino acids. Here the CDR3 DNA reads TGTGCCATCACGGAGGGACTAGCGGACAACTACGAGCAGTACTTC. Protein product: CAITEGLADNYEQYF.

The J gene is TRBJ2-5, the V gene TRBV9; TRBD2 matches 10 bases. This CDR3 region has 16 residues. The ends lost 3 bases at V and 0 bases at J; junction bases unmatched: 5. The germline V gene encodes CDR1 SGDLS and CDR2 YYNGEE. CDR3 in amino acids: CASSAAGLANQETQYF. The CDR3, as DNA: TGTGCCAGCAGCGCAGCGGGACTAGCGAACCAAGAGACCCAGTACTTC.

V is TRBV5-1 and J is TRBJ2-5; 13 bases match TRBD2. CDR3 size: 17 residues. Germline assignment: CDR1 SGHRS and CDR2 YFSETQ. V lost 1 base, J lost 2 bases, and 5 bases stayed unmatched. In DNA form, the CDR3 reads TGCGCCAGCAGCTTGCTACCGGGACTAGCGGGGCAAGAGACCCAGTACTTC. This codes for CASSLLPGLAGQETQYF.

The V and J genes are TRBV7-2 and TRBJ1-5; no reliable D call. Trimming removed 2 bases from V and 5 bases from J, with 13 bases in between. Germline loops: CDR1 SGHTA, CDR2 FQGNSA. CDR3 length: 15 residues. The chain's CDR3 is CASSLSVREDQPQHF. The DNA for the CDR3 is TGTGCCAGCAGCTTATCCGTGCGGGAGGATCAGCCCCAGCATTTT.

The chain carries TRBV7-9 and TRBJ1-1, with D maybe TRBD1 (5 bases). This CDR3 is 16 amino acids long. The germline gives CDR1 SEHNR, CDR2 FQNEAQ (reference sequence). Trimming shortened V by 5 bases and J by 0 bases, and 16 bases separated the two germline ends. For the CDR3, the DNA is TGTGCCAGCAGCCGCGCCGGGGGAGCGTTGAACACTGAAGCTTTCTTT. Translated: CASSRAGGALNTEAFF.

This clone was seen only a few times. This chain joins TRBV19 and TRBJ1-2; D is unclear. Germline V gives CDR1 LNHDA, CDR2 SQIVND (reference sequence). The CDR3 covers 14 residues. The germline V and J ends were trimmed by 7 bases and 4 bases, with 16 bases remaining between them. CDR3 DNA: TGTGCCAGTACCCCGGCCGGGTCGTTCTATGGCTACACCTTC. Translated, it gives CASTPAGSFYGYTF.